This T cell receptor beta chain was found in a study of Graves' ophthalmopathy and Graves' hyperthyroidism. The study's findings and limits: For predicting ophthalmopathy progression, the model had 70.59% sensitivity and roughly 72% specificity. In blood, most expanded thyroid clonotypes above 0.001 frequency were also detected.

The trim removed 6 bases at V and 3 bases at J, leaving 8 bases unmatched. CDR1 is SGHVS and CDR2 is FNYEAQ in the germline V gene. This CDR3 spans 15 amino acids. About this clonotype itself: What it binds is not known.

RNA served as the template for amplifying TCR beta CDR3 regions. HTBI primers were employed in first-round RT-PCR, then a second-round multiplex PCR followed. TCRdb itself ran the multiplex PCR reads through MiXCR, one entry per CDR3 protein. The sample holds 680,000 or so distinct CDR3 sequences; 20% to 25% are singletons and the top ten take approximately 6.9%. Fresh peripheral blood (approximately 9.5 ml) yielded the PBMCs. The specimen was peripheral blood. The chain joins TRBV7-6 to TRBJ2-7; 10 bases align to TRBD1. The sequence derives from a woman aged 18-35 years with stable Graves' hyperthyroidism. Some clones in this sample may be carry-over from other donors' samples. This CDR3 is CASSSRDRGFYEQYF. DNA of the CDR3: TGTGCCAGCAGTTCACGGGACAGGGGATTCTACGAGCAGTACTTC.